The present entry profiles one T cell receptor (beta chain) with its context. Which antigen it targets is not known. The input lacks base qualities; no much larger clone sits a single base away. TCR CDR3 regions were amplified from genomic DNA by multiplex PCR using the deep immunoSEQ assay. Extracted genomic DNA from each cell subset was distributed evenly across all wells of several immunoSEQ 96-well plates, and each plate was treated as a replicate. For sorted subsets, roughly 200 ng of genomic DNA, equivalent to 25,000 to 30,000 T cell genomes, went into each replicate PCR. Purified libraries were quantified with a Qubit 3.0 fluorometer, sized on a Bioanalyzer 2100, and re-quantified with the KAPA Library Quantification kit. Every immunoSEQ 96-well plate was sequenced on a separate single-read 150-cycle Illumina NextSeq 550 flow cell. The source study handled its data this way. The immunoSEQ output contained only junctional sequences without quality scores, so filtering could not match that applied to full-length reads. Sequences were annotated with PyIR, a Python wrapper for IgBLAST v1.9, using IMGT germline references to assign V/J genes and CDR3. Reads were filtered out if the reads had weak V/J assignments (E-value above 1e-6), no CDR3, stop codons, out-of-frame junctions, or ambiguous translated residues. A V3J clonotype was defined by an identical inferred V gene, J gene, and CDR3 amino acid sequence. Percentage overlap between repertoires was computed as shared unique clonotypes divided by the size of the smaller repertoire. Repertoire richness was assessed with RTK rarefaction, the Chao1 estimator, and Recon v2.1 estimates of unobserved clonotypes. For all TCRbeta clonotypes obtained by the gDNA method from four donors, generation probabilities were computed with OLGA. This immuneACCESS table, as held by TCRdb, lists in-frame sequences with V and J called but not all clones. Of the missing ones, under half trace to an unresolved V gene in checked studies; the others have no known cause. That table gives V, J and clone size, and the DNA gave D and trimming. The sample records roughly 700,000 clones, under 80% of which are singletons. The ten largest make up less than 2% of the sample.

Via the germline V gene (reference sequence), CDR1 is LNHDA and CDR2 SQIVND. V is shortened by 6 bases, J by 6 bases, and the region joining them spans 17 bases. From its cysteine to its phenylalanine, the CDR3 spans 14 amino acids. Of the read, only the CDR3 DNA is kept; its 42 bases are in frame from base 1. These data are taken from a study of shared clonotypes between healthy human individuals (dated by TCRdb to about 2020). A note on the overall study: Three men and a couple of women, aged 18 to 49 years, made up the cohort. Between about 0.9 and 10 billion PBMCs per donor were obtained by leukapheresis. To increase sequencing depth and limit assay-specific biases, TCR repertoire library preparation and sequencing were carried out by different laboratories using diverse techniques. For each donor, three plates each were used for CD4 naive and CD4 memory, two plates were used for CD8 naive, and one plate was used for CD8 memory. To estimate repertoire size and how much clonotypes are shared between individuals, the study performed deep sequencing of blood TCR repertoires from 4 to 6 healthy adults.

Healthy HIV-negative adults with no recently reported acute infections or vaccinations were included as donors. All donors were Caucasian adults living in Nashville, Tennessee, USA. CD4+ T cells were enriched by magnetic negative selection; naive cells were then positively selected on CD45RA, and the negative fraction formed the memory subset. Blood was obtained by leukapheresis, after which PBMCs were separated by Ficoll-Histopaque density gradient centrifugation and cryopreserved in liquid nitrogen vapor phase. Analytical flow cytometry was used to check the purity and quantity of each magnetically sorted T cell population. Genomic DNA was isolated from every sorted fraction and measured by UV absorbance on a Nanodrop 2000c. On the study overall, not on this receptor specifically: Across several donors, roughly 5.4% of naive CD4, 3.5% of naive CD8, approximately 2.5% of memory CD4, and around 0.4% of memory CD8 clonotypes were shared. Because the study included a small number of donors, the genetic and exposure-history diversity represented was limited. Even with the large sequencing depth, rarefaction of the sorted-subset datasets indicated that sequencing was incomplete. Higher generation probabilities were observed for clonotypes shared by all four sorted-subset donors than for non-shared clonotypes. Larger estimated clonotype richness was generally found for naive subsets than for memory subsets. Sampling was restricted to blood, and TCR repertoires in tissues likely differ from the TCR repertoires found in blood. Pairwise subsampling indicated that sequencing depth was expected to affect the degree of clonotype sharing among donors.

This TCR came from a woman younger than 45 in good health. Input material: memory CD4+ T cells sorted from blood. The cell subset or site label corresponds to: CD45RA-negative fraction. Recombination joined TRBV19 with TRBJ1-2; matching of 6 bases hints at TRBD1 as the D gene. The nucleotide sequence is TGTGCCAGTAGGGCATACAGGGATAGGGATGGCTACACCTTC. The translation is CASRAYRDRDGYTF.